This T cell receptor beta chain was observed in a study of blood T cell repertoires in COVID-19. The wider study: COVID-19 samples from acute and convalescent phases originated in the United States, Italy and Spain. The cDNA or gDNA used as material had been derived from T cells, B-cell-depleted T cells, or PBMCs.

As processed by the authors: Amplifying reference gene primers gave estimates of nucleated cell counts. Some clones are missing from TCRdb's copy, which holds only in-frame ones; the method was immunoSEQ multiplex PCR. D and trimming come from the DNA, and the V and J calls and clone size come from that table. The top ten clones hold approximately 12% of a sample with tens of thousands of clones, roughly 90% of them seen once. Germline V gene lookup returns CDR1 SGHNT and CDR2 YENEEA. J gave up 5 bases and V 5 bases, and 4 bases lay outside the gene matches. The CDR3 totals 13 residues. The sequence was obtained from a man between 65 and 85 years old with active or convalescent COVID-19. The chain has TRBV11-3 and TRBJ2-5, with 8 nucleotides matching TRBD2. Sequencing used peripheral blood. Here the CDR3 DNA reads TGTGCCAGCAGCCGGACTAGCTGGGAGACCCAGTACTTC. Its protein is CASSRTSWETQYF.